This TCR beta chain was identified in a study of blood T cell repertoires in COVID-19. Profiled with immunoSEQ multiplex PCR; TCRdb holds only in-frame clones, not every one. The profile shows roughly 92,000 clones, 90% of them singletons. The J segment lost 3 bases and the V segment lost 3 bases, leaving 3 bases of the junction unmatched. The CDR3 runs 14 residues. From germline, CDR1 is KGHSH and CDR2 LQKENI. Material: peripheral blood. This sequence originates from a man aged 45-65 years with acute or convalescent COVID-19. The chain joins TRBV18 to TRBJ2-5, with 8 bases matching TRBD2. The CDR3 DNA reads as TGTGCCAGCTCACCCACGGGAGGGAAAGAGACCCAGTACTTC. Protein sequence: CASSPTGGKETQYF.